The present entry profiles one TCR beta chain with its context. CDR3 length: 17 residues. CDR1 and CDR2 (germline): MNHEY, SVGEGT. V was shortened by 3 bases and J by 2 bases, with 18 bases between the two germline ends. TCRdb re-called the RT-PCR reads through MiXCR, storing one row per CDR3 protein. The sample holds hundreds of thousands of distinct CDR3 sequences; approximately 14% are singletons and the top ten take 3.6%. Sequencing input: memory CD4+ T cells from blood. This TCR came from a female donor in good health, serving as a healthy control. The chain carries TRBV6-2 or TRBV6-3 and TRBJ2-3; possible D gene TRBD2, 5 bases. The CDR3 spells CASSYSASKAFTDTQYF. The CDR3 nucleotides read TGTGCCAGCAGTTATTCCGCTAGCAAAGCCTTCACAGATACGCAGTATTTT.